The 2 T cell receptor beta chains given below trace back to one sample, sequenced in a study of long-term antiretroviral therapy in people with HIV. The run of the v3.0 immunoSEQ assay was at survey level. The repertoire was sequenced with immunoSEQ multiplex PCR; TCRdb's copy has only in-frame clones and lacks some. The table records about 22,000 clones, about 84% of them present only once. The material was unsorted PBMCs, obtained 0.5 years before starting antiretroviral therapy. Receptor source: a man between 35 and 55 years old with HIV.

This clone was counted between two and nine times. This chain links TRBV4-3 with TRBJ1-6; weak D call: TRBD1 (5 bases). The CDR3 covers 17 residues. CDR1 and CDR2 (germline): LGHNA, YSLEER. Trimming took 0 bases from V and 1 from J, leaving 10 bases between them. As DNA, the CDR3 is TGCGCCAGCAGCCAAGAATGGGGGACTTCCTATAATTCACCCCTCCACTTT. Translated: CASSQEWGTSYNSPLHF.

The rearrangement uses TRBV29-1 and TRBJ1-1; D perhaps matches TRBD1 (5 bases). Trimming shortened V by 6 bases and J by 4 bases, and 15 bases separated the two germline ends. The CDR3 covers 13 residues. Germline assignment: CDR1 SQVTM and CDR2 ANQGSEA. CDR3 in amino acids: CSVAFGGGTEAFF. CDR3 nucleotides: TGCAGCGTCGCCTTTGGGGGGGGCACTGAAGCTTTCTTT.